One sample yielded the 16 T cell receptor beta chains listed below, sequenced in a study of blood T cell repertoires in COVID-19 (dated by TCRdb to about 2020). The method was the immunoSEQ multiplex PCR assay. Entries here come from immuneACCESS through TCRdb and include only in-frame sequences with V and J called. Some clones fail to appear in such tables; in the studies checked, an unresolved V gene covers under half of the shortfall, and the cause of the remainder is unknown. The sample profile shows approximately 240,000 clones; 65% to 90% of them were found once. Of the sample, 4.5% to 6% is held by the ten largest clones. Sequences were obtained from peripheral blood. The receptors shown here come from a woman aged 80 or older with active or convalescent COVID-19.

The rearrangement uses TRBV30 and TRBJ1-5; TRBD1 matches at 7 bases. The CDR3 extends over 15 amino acids. CDR1 is GTSNPN and CDR2 is SVGIG in the germline V gene (reference sequence). The V gene end was trimmed by 1 base and the J gene end by 4 bases; junction bases not matched to a gene: 7. CDR3 protein: CAWSATGTENQPQHF. Here the CDR3 DNA reads TGTGCCTGGAGTGCTACCGGGACAGAAAATCAGCCCCAGCATTTT.

V usage is TRBV5-6 and J usage is TRBJ2-5, with a weak D call TRBD1 (6 bases). V gave up 1 base and J gave up 3 bases, with 10 bases separating them. CDR3 length equals 14 residues. Germline assignment: CDR1 SGHDT and CDR2 YYEEEE. CDR3 coding DNA: TGTGCCAGCAGCTTGTGGGGACAAAAAGAGACCCAGTACTTC. This sequence encodes CASSLWGQKETQYF.

The chain carries TRBV14 and TRBJ2-3; D gene uncertain. V lost 0 bases and J lost 6, with 13 bases in between. Germline loops: CDR1 SGHDN, CDR2 FVKESK. This CDR3 has 15 residues. The CDR3 DNA reads as TGTGCCAGCAGCCAAGATCTTCTTCGCGTTGATACGCAGTATTTT. This codes for CASSQDLLRVDTQYF.

Of note for this clone: The same CDR3 also results from other DNA sequences found in this sample. The chain joins TRBV5-1 to TRBJ2-1, with 8 bases that match TRBD2. The length of the CDR3 is 14 residues. After removal of 7 bases from V and 1 base from J, the junction contained 4 bases not matched to a gene. CDR1 is SGHRS and CDR2 is YFSETQ in the germline V gene. The CDR3 sequence is CASGPSGSYNEQFF. The CDR3 bases are TGCGCCAGCGGACCTAGCGGGTCCTACAATGAGCAGTTCTTC.

DNA for the CDR3: TGTGCCAGCAGCGCAGGGGACACCTATGGCTACACCTTC. This gives the protein CASSAGDTYGYTF. The genes are TRBV7-9 and TRBJ1-2, with D possibly TRBD1 on 6 matching bases. This CDR3 has 13 residues. Trimming shortened V by 5 bases and J by 4 bases, and 11 bases separated the two germline ends. The germline V gene encodes CDR1 SEHNR and CDR2 FQNEAQ (reference sequence).

This clone was counted between two and nine times. The genes are TRBV2 and TRBJ1-6, with D possibly matching TRBD1 (5 bases). The CDR3 has 16 amino acids. The V end lost 4 bases, the J end lost 7 bases, and 17 bases lay between the germline ends. Germline V gene lookup returns CDR1 SNHLY and CDR2 FYNNEI. In nucleotides, the CDR3 is TGTGCCAGCAGTGTAAAAGGGGAGGGTCTGAATTCACCCCTCCACTTT. It yields the protein CASSVKGEGLNSPLHF.

The V call is TRBV28, the J call TRBJ1-2; possibly TRBD1 for D (5 bases). The CDR3 spans 14 residues. From germline, CDR1 is MDHEN and CDR2 SYDVKM. V dropped 3 bases and J dropped 1 base, with 9 bases sitting between them. The CDR3 DNA sequence: TGTGCCAGCAGTTTTGTAGGGGTTAACTATGGCTACACCTTC. Translation gives CASSFVGVNYGYTF.

The chain combines TRBV28 with TRBJ1-2; tentatively, D is TRBD1 (6 bases). Trimming cost V 7 bases and J 2 bases, with 11 bases left between them. CDR1 is MDHEN and CDR2 is SYDVKM in the germline V gene. The CDR3 length is 13 residues. The CDR3 reads CASMGALNYGYTF. The CDR3 DNA follows: TGTGCCAGCATGGGGGCCTTAAACTATGGCTACACCTTC.

This chain joins TRBV6-5 and TRBJ1-6, with D unclear. The V end was cut by 4 bases, the J end by 8 bases, with 6 bases between. The germline V gene encodes CDR1 MNHEY and CDR2 SVGAGI. This CDR3 is 12 amino acids long. This CDR3 is CASSFGDSPLHF. The CDR3, as DNA: TGTGCCAGCAGTTTCGGGGATTCACCCCTCCACTTT.

This sequence joins TRBV12-3 or TRBV12-4 and TRBJ1-1; no reliable D call. V was clipped by 6 bases and J by 8 bases, with 10 bases between them. There are 11 residues in the CDR3. This CDR3 is CASSPSVEAFF. For the CDR3, the DNA is TGTGCCAGCAGCCCGTCGGTAGAAGCTTTCTTT.

The chain uses TRBV11-2 and TRBJ2-3; 7 positions agree with TRBD1. J gave up 8 bases and V 5 bases, and 19 bases lay outside the gene matches. The CDR3 sequence is 17 residues long. Germline V gene data show CDR1 as SGHAT and CDR2 as FQNNGV. CDR3 coding DNA: TGTGCCAGCAGCGCGCTACCGGGACAGCCCTTAGGGATTACGCAGTATTTT. This codes for CASSALPGQPLGITQYF.

V gene TRBV6-5 combines with J gene TRBJ1-5; TRBD1 might be the D (6 bases). CDR3 length: 15 residues. Looked up from germline, CDR1 is MNHEY and CDR2 is SVGAGI. The V end was cut by 7 bases, the J end by 0 bases, with 13 bases between. The DNA of the CDR3 is TGTGCCAGCAAACAGGGCTTATATAGCAATCAGCCCCAGCATTTT. Protein product: CASKQGLYSNQPQHF.

This sequence joins TRBV2 and TRBJ1-5; D may be TRBD1 (6 bases). Germline CDR1 is SNHLY and CDR2 is FYNNEI. Trimming removed 4 bases from V and 14 bases from J, with 12 bases in between. This CDR3 contains 11 residues. This CDR3 is CASSGGRDEHF. The CDR3 DNA follows: TGTGCCAGCAGTGGGGGGCGAGACGAGCATTTT.

The chain couples TRBV7-2 to TRBJ2-1; 10 positions match TRBD2. Germline V gene lookup returns CDR1 SGHTA and CDR2 FQGNSA. CDR3 length: 18 residues. Trimming took 3 bases from V and 9 from J; bases not matched to a gene: 17. The CDR3 DNA follows: TGTGCCAGCAGCTTGCAATCAGCTAGCGGGAGTATCAATTTTGAGCAGTTCTTC. This translates into CASSLQSASGSINFEQFF.

CDR3: CASSSEWGQGQKLFF. In DNA, the CDR3 is TGTGCCAGCAGCTCCGAGTGGGGACAGGGACAAAAACTGTTTTTT. The chain employs TRBV7-9 and TRBJ1-4; 9 bases map to TRBD1. Germline V gives CDR1 SEHNR, CDR2 FQNEAQ (reference sequence). The CDR3 covers 15 residues. Trimming at V came to 4 bases and at J to 9 bases, leaving 9 bases not matched to a gene.

In its sample, this clone was seen once. V is TRBV19 and J is TRBJ2-3, with D uncertain. CDR1 is LNHDA and CDR2 is SQIVND in the germline V gene (reference sequence). V lost 3 bases and J 0 bases, leaving 10 bases between the germline ends. The CDR3 covers 15 residues. The chain's CDR3 is CASSIAGYSTDTQYF. CDR3 nucleotides: TGTGCCAGTAGTATCGCAGGCTATAGCACAGATACGCAGTATTTT.